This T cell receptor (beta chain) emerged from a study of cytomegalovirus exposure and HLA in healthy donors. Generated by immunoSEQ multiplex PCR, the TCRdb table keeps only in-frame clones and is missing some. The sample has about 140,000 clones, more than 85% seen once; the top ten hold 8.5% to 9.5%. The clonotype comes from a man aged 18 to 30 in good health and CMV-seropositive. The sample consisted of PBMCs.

CDR3 nucleotides: TGTGCCAGCAGCCCCGAACTTAACTATGGCTACACCTTC. Amino acids: CASSPELNYGYTF. V usage is TRBV11-2 and J usage is TRBJ1-2; D unresolved. In germline, CDR1 is SGHAT, CDR2 FQNNGV. The V end lost 5 bases, the J end lost 1 base, and 8 bases lay between the germline ends. The CDR3 is 13 amino acids. Variable domain in full (rest from reference TRBV11-2 and TRBJ1-2): EAGVAQSPRYKIIEKRQSVAFWCNPISGHATLYWYQQILGQGPKLLIQFQNNGVVDDSQLPKDRFSAERLKGVDSTLKIQPAKLEDSAVYLCASSPELNYGYTFGSGTRLTVV.